One and the same sample provided the 31 T cell receptor beta chains below, sequenced in a study of CD8 T cells in ankylosing spondylitis. TCRdb reprocessed the 5' RACE reads via MiXCR and lists one record per CDR3 protein. The sample records roughly 35,000 distinct CDR3 sequences, about an eighth being singletons. The sequencing input was synovial fluid, either unsorted or a sorted T cell fraction (not recorded which). The receptor set was obtained from a male donor with ankylosing spondylitis.

This clonotype was detected a few times. CDR3 protein: CASSPSIGLNTEAFF. The CDR3, as DNA: TGTGCCAGCTCACCATCAATCGGGTTGAACACTGAAGCTTTCTTT. The gene calls are TRBV18 and TRBJ1-1; no reliable D call. This CDR3 is 15 amino acids long. V lost 2 bases to trimming and J lost 0 bases, with 10 bases between them. Germline lookup yields CDR1 KGHSH and CDR2 LQKENI. Full variable domain (rest looked up from reference TRBV18 and TRBJ1-1): NAGVMQNPRHLVRRRGQEARLRCSPMKGHSHVYWYRQLPEEGLKFMVYLQKENIIDESGMPKERFSAEFPKEGPSILRIQQVVRGDSAAYFCASSPSIGLNTEAFFGQGTRLTVV.

The rearrangement links TRBV20-1 to TRBJ1-6; 9 nucleotides align to TRBD1. CDR1 and CDR2 (germline): DFQATT, SNEGSKA (reference sequence). V dropped 3 bases and J dropped 7; count of bases not matched to a gene: 7. The CDR3 has 15 residues. DNA of the CDR3: TGCAGTGCTAGTTCCCCGACAGGGGGGAATTCACCCCTCCACTTT. This encodes CSASSPTGGNSPLHF.

Many counts were recorded for this clonotype. The chain joins TRBV15 to TRBJ2-3, with 7 positions matching TRBD1. V lost 1 base, J lost 14 bases, and 9 bases stayed unmatched. The germline gives CDR1 LNHNV, CDR2 YYDKDF (reference sequence). The CDR3 has 13 residues. CDR3 DNA: TGTGCCACCAGCAGAGGAGGGACAGATCCCTCGTATTTT. Its protein is CATSRGGTDPSYF.

This clonotype appeared many times. J is TRBJ1-1 and V is TRBV5-1; unclear D gene. Germline lookup yields CDR1 SGHRS and CDR2 YFSETQ. V was clipped by 4 bases and J by 6 bases, with 16 bases between them. The CDR3 is 14 residues long. DNA of the CDR3: TGCGCCAGCAGCCACCAGGAGGGTGGGCCTGAAGCTTTCTTT. Its protein product is CASSHQEGGPEAFF.

The CDR3 loop reads CASSPTDSSGNTIYF. CDR3 DNA: TGCGCCAGCAGCCCGACGGACAGCTCTGGAAACACCATATATTTT. The genes are TRBV4-3 and TRBJ1-3, with D possibly TRBD1 on 6 matching bases. In germline, CDR1 is LGHNA, CDR2 YSLEER. The CDR3 extends over 15 amino acids. Between the trimmed V and J ends, which lost 4 bases and 0 bases, there was a span of 10 bases.

This clonotype was counted ten times or more. The gene calls are TRBV7-8 and TRBJ2-7; no definite D call. Trimming left V 0 bases short and J 2 bases short, with 5 bases between. This CDR3 contains 13 residues. Germline lookup yields CDR1 SGHVS and CDR2 FQNEAQ. For the CDR3, the DNA is TGTGCCAGCAGCTTAGCGCTGGCCTACGAGCAGTACTTC. This translates into CASSLALAYEQYF. The entire variable domain, with the rest obtained from reference TRBV7-8 and TRBJ2-7, is as follows: GAGVSQSPRYKVAKRGQDVALRCDPISGHVSLFWYQQALGQGPEFLTYFQNEAQLDKSGLPSDRFFAERPEGSVSTLKIQRTQQEDSAVYLCASSLALAYEQYFGPGTRLTVT.

The chain carries TRBV15 and TRBJ1-6; D is perhaps TRBD1 (5 bases). Germline-derived CDR1 and CDR2 are LNHNV and YYDKDF (reference sequence). CDR3 length: 16 amino acids. Trimming stripped 1 base from V and 8 bases from J, with 15 bases between. CDR3 residues: CATSRASRDLDSPLHF. The DNA for the CDR3 is TGTGCCACCAGCAGAGCCTCCAGGGATTTAGATTCACCCCTCCACTTT.

Regarding this clonotype: At one boundary the junction diverges from the germline segment, which might be a read error. This rearrangement joins TRBV27 to TRBJ2-1; the D gene is possibly TRBD1 (6 bases). Germline V CDR1 and CDR2: MNHEY, SMNVEV (reference sequence). This CDR3 contains 16 residues. CDR3 loop: CDSSFWDNARYNEQFF. DNA for the CDR3: TGTGACAGCAGTTTCTGGGACAACGCGAGATACAATGAGCAGTTCTTC.

This clonotype was recorded at least ten times. The chain is built from TRBV12-3 or TRBV12-4 and TRBJ1-2; 7 bases align to TRBD1. Trimming at V came to 7 bases and at J to 2 bases, leaving 7 bases not matched to a gene. The CDR3 covers 14 residues. CDR3 sequence reads: CASTATGPNYGYTF. The DNA for the CDR3 is TGTGCCAGCACCGCGACAGGGCCCAACTATGGCTACACCTTC.

The CDR3 nucleotides read TGTGCCAGCAGCTTAGCCGGGGCCCCAAGGGGCACTGAAGCTTTCTTT. Translation gives CASSLAGAPRGTEAFF. The genes are TRBV7-6 and TRBJ1-1; the D gene is possibly TRBD1 (5 bases). The germline V gene encodes CDR1 SGHVS and CDR2 FNYEAQ. CDR3 length: 16 residues. V was trimmed by 0 bases and J by 4 bases, leaving 15 bases between them.

This clonotype has just a few counts. The rearrangement links TRBV28 to TRBJ2-5, with TRBD2 matching 14 bases. V lost 5 bases, J lost 3 bases, and 11 bases stayed unmatched. Germline lookup yields CDR1 MDHEN and CDR2 SYDVKM. This CDR3 is built from 18 residues. The CDR3 here is CASSPGLAGDRGKETQYF. CDR3 nucleotide sequence: TGTGCCAGCAGTCCGGGACTAGCGGGGGATCGAGGAAAAGAGACCCAGTACTTC.

The V and J genes are TRBV10-1 and TRBJ2-2; D is tentatively TRBD1 or TRBD2 (6 bases each). The CDR3 is 14 residues long. In germline, CDR1 is WNHNN, CDR2 SYGVQD (reference sequence). Trimming pared 4 bases from V and 7 bases from J, leaving 13 bases between. The CDR3: CASSGGARGGELFF. The CDR3 bases are TGCGCCAGCAGTGGGGGGGCGCGAGGCGGGGAGCTGTTTTTT.

This clonotype was recorded at least ten times. The chain combines TRBV18 with TRBJ2-1, with TRBD2 matching over 13 bases. The germline CDR1 and CDR2 sequences are KGHSH and LQKENI. V shed 0 bases and J 2 bases; nucleotides not matched to a gene: 13. The CDR3 sequence is 21 residues long. CDR3 amino acids: CASSPPISVLTSGGAYNEQFF. The CDR3 DNA sequence: TGTGCCAGCTCACCACCTATAAGTGTACTTACTAGCGGGGGGGCCTACAATGAGCAGTTCTTC.

This chain uses TRBV27 with TRBJ2-7, with 9 bases aligning to TRBD1. J was trimmed by 2 bases and V by 7 bases; bases with no gene match: 9. CDR3 length: 15 amino acids. The germline gives CDR1 MNHEY, CDR2 SMNVEV (reference sequence). The CDR3 protein is CASTRGQGQTYEQYF. DNA of the CDR3: TGTGCCAGCACCCGAGGACAGGGGCAAACCTACGAGCAGTACTTC.

This clonotype has more than one count but fewer than ten. The rearrangement uses TRBV4-3 and TRBJ2-7, with D maybe TRBD1 (5 bases). The germline CDR1 and CDR2 sequences are LGHNA and YSLEER. V shed 0 bases and J shed 3 bases, with 12 bases lying between them. The CDR3 runs 15 residues. CDR3 in DNA: TGCGCCAGCAGCCAAGACAGGGTCTGGGGCTACGAGCAGTACTTC. The encoded protein is CASSQDRVWGYEQYF.

The genes are TRBV6-2 or TRBV6-3 and TRBJ2-1, with 14 bases lining up with TRBD2. The V gene's germline CDR1 is MNHEY and CDR2 SVGEGT. V was pared by 7 bases and J by 3 bases, with 5 bases of the junction left unmatched. The CDR3 totals 16 residues. CDR3 loop: CASTGLAGGVYNEQFF. Here the CDR3 DNA reads TGTGCCAGCACCGGACTAGCGGGAGGAGTCTACAATGAGCAGTTCTTC.

This sequence joins TRBV20-1 and TRBJ1-6; D uncertain. CDR3 length: 14 residues. From germline, CDR1 is DFQATT and CDR2 SNEGSKA (reference sequence). V lost 4 bases and J 8 bases, leaving 15 bases between the germline ends. The CDR3 protein is CSATEPLFDSPLHF. For the CDR3, the DNA is TGCAGTGCTACGGAACCCCTATTCGATTCACCCCTCCACTTT.

The chain recombines TRBV4-2 with TRBJ2-7, with D perhaps TRBD1 (6 bases). The length of the CDR3 is 15 residues. Trimming removed 4 bases from V and 0 bases from J, with 13 bases in between. In germline, CDR1 is LGHNA, CDR2 YNFKEQ. In nucleotides, the CDR3 is TGTGCCAGCAGCCCACGACAGGATAACTCCTACGAGCAGTACTTC. It encodes CASSPRQDNSYEQYF.

The chain couples TRBV7-3 to TRBJ2-1; D gene uncertain. CDR1 SGHTA and CDR2 FQGTGA come from the germline V gene. The CDR3 loop spans 15 amino acids. The V end was cut by 0 bases, the J end by 5 bases, with 11 bases between. The CDR3: CASSLTASPHNEQFF. The CDR3 DNA reads TGTGCCAGCAGCTTAACGGCGAGCCCGCACAATGAGCAGTTCTTC.

Regarding this clonotype: A junction end diverges from the germline sequence, so it may reflect a read error. The rearrangement joins TRBV4-3 to TRBJ2-1, with TRBD1 matching over 9 bases. This CDR3 is 15 amino acids long. CDR1 and CDR2 (germline): LGHNA, YSLEER. CDR3 DNA sequence: TGCGCCAGCAGCCAAGACAGCGACCGGGACAGGGAGCGGTTCTTC. Its translation: CASSQDSDRDRERFF.

This clonotype turned up a few times. The chain links TRBV27 to TRBJ1-2; D gene ambiguous. Germline V gene sequence: CDR1 MNHEY, CDR2 SMNVEV (reference sequence). This CDR3 comprises 14 residues. The V end lost 0 bases, the J end lost 4 bases, and 9 bases lay between the germline ends. The CDR3 sequence: CASSLSSVFYGYTF. For the CDR3, the DNA is TGTGCCAGCAGTTTATCCTCCGTCTTCTATGGCTACACCTTC.

The CDR3 bases are TGCGCCAGCAGCCCAGCGACAGGGATAGGGACTGAAGCTTTCTTT. Its translation: CASSPATGIGTEAFF. The J gene is TRBJ1-1, the V gene TRBV5-1; 7 bases line up with TRBD1. With 4 bases clipped from V and 5 bases from J, the junction kept 11 bases outside the gene matches. The CDR3 length is 15 residues. The germline CDR1 and CDR2 sequences are SGHRS and YFSETQ. The whole variable domain, filled in from reference TRBV5-1 and TRBJ1-1, reads KAGVTQTPRYLIKTRGQQVTLSCSPISGHRSVSWYQQTPGQGLQFLFEYFSETQRNKGNFPGRFSGRQFSNSRSEMNVSTLELGDSALYLCASSPATGIGTEAFFGQGTRLTVV.

This clonotype was found a few times. The CDR3 sequence: CASSLSGLAGGPYEQYF. Here the CDR3 DNA reads TGTGCCAGCAGTTTATCCGGACTAGCGGGAGGACCCTACGAGCAGTACTTC. The gene calls are TRBV28 and TRBJ2-7, with 14 bases matching TRBD2. The V and J ends lost 1 base and 2 bases, in that order; junction bases with no gene match: 4. The CDR3 spans 17 residues. Germline lookup yields CDR1 MDHEN and CDR2 SYDVKM.

This clonotype occurred many times. The V gene is TRBV12-3 or TRBV12-4, the J gene TRBJ1-2, with 10 positions matching TRBD1. Unmatched junction bases numbered 7, after V lost 4 bases and J lost 8 bases. The CDR3 covers 14 residues. The CDR3 DNA is TGTGCCAGCAGTTCCGGGACAGGGGTTTGGGGCTACACCTTC. This sequence encodes CASSSGTGVWGYTF.

This clonotype was picked up many times. The genes are TRBV7-2 and TRBJ1-2; D uncertain. The CDR3 length is 16 residues. V lost 1 base to trimming and J lost 2 bases, with 14 bases between them. The germline gives CDR1 SGHTA, CDR2 FQGNSA. The CDR3 DNA is TGTGCCAGCAGCTTAGAATCGAGGGTGCCCAACTATGGCTACACCTTC. The encoded protein is CASSLESRVPNYGYTF.

There are many counts of this clonotype. V gene TRBV6-5 combines with J gene TRBJ2-2; 7 nucleotides line up with TRBD1. The CDR3 totals 14 residues. Germline V lookup: CDR1 MNHEY, CDR2 SVGAGI. J was trimmed by 3 bases and V by 7 bases; bases with no gene match: 5. This chain's CDR3 is CASTGTADTGELFF. Written as DNA, the CDR3 is TGTGCCAGCACTGGGACAGCTGACACCGGGGAGCTGTTTTTT.

The chain links TRBV14 to TRBJ1-1; TRBD1 aligns across 10 bases. The germline V gene has CDR1 SGHDN and CDR2 FVKESK. V lost 0 bases, J lost 4 bases, and 2 bases stayed unmatched. The CDR3 spans 15 residues. CDR3: CASSQEGQGCTEAFF. CDR3 in DNA: TGTGCCAGCAGCCAAGAGGGACAGGGGTGCACTGAAGCTTTCTTT.

This chain connects TRBV28 to TRBJ2-1, with 13 bases fitting TRBD2. Germline loops: CDR1 MDHEN, CDR2 SYDVKM. Trimming took 3 bases from V and 10 from J; bases not matched to a gene: 9. This CDR3 comprises 16 residues. The DNA of the CDR3 is TGTGCCAGCAGTTTCGACCCGGGACTAGCGGGGTTGGAGCAGTTCTTC. Protein sequence: CASSFDPGLAGLEQFF.

This sequence joins TRBV7-6 and TRBJ2-5, with 8 bases fitting TRBD2. The CDR3 length is 18 residues. Looked up from germline, CDR1 is SGHVS and CDR2 is FNYEAQ. Unmatched junction bases numbered 16, after V lost 2 bases and J lost 5 bases. The CDR3 DNA reads TGTGCCAGCAGCTTATTTGTTGGGGGCGGGAGGCGAGGGGAGACCCAGTACTTC. It specifies CASSLFVGGGRRGETQYF.

By frequency in the sample, this clonotype is medium-sized. The chain is built from TRBV9 and TRBJ2-2; no clear D. Trimming stripped 0 bases from V and 7 bases from J, with 4 bases between. Germline V gene lookup returns CDR1 SGDLS and CDR2 YYNGEE. The CDR3 extends over 12 amino acids. CDR3 sequence reads: CASSVGNGELFF. The DNA for the CDR3 is TGTGCCAGCAGCGTAGGAAACGGGGAGCTGTTTTTT.

This clonotype appeared many times. V gene TRBV7-2 combines with J gene TRBJ2-3, with D possibly matching TRBD1 (7 bases). The CDR3 contains 15 residues. The germline V and J ends were trimmed by 1 base and 4 bases, with 12 bases remaining between them. Per the germline V gene, CDR1 is SGHTA and CDR2 is FQGNSA. CDR3 in amino acids: CASSLGLRGADTQYF. The CDR3 nucleotides read TGTGCCAGCAGCTTAGGACTCAGGGGGGCAGATACGCAGTATTTT.